This T cell receptor beta chain was captured by sequencing in a study of tumor-infiltrating lymphocytes in primary liver carcinoma. From approximately 500 ng total RNA, TCR beta cDNA was generated with a primer in the constant region. Employing slightly modified ARM-PCR, three nested multiplex PCR rounds were run, and these gave rise to the TCR beta libraries. For 10 cycles apiece, the opening two PCR rounds ran with TRBV1-TRBV30 forward primers and a C-beta reverse primer. TCRdb itself ran the multiplex PCR reads through MiXCR, one entry per CDR3 protein. The sample carries tens of thousands of distinct CDR3 sequences, around 77% recorded once. Germline V gene lookup returns CDR1 MNHNS and CDR2 SASEGT. The V gene end was trimmed by 6 bases and the J gene end by 11 bases; junction bases not matched to a gene: 11. The CDR3 contains 15 residues. Total RNA and DNA came together from around 18-30 mg of bulk tissue without cell sorting.

The chain combines TRBV6-1 with TRBJ2-2, with 11 positions matching TRBD2. This receptor was taken from a man between 35 and 55 years old with primary liver carcinoma and hepatitis B virus infection. Specimen: liver tumor tissue from sampling region 5. Subset: tumor region T5, tumor centre. The CDR3, as DNA: TGTGCCAGCAGAAATGGCGGTAGCGGGAGGGAAGAGCTGTTTTTT. Encoded protein: CASRNGGSGREELFF.